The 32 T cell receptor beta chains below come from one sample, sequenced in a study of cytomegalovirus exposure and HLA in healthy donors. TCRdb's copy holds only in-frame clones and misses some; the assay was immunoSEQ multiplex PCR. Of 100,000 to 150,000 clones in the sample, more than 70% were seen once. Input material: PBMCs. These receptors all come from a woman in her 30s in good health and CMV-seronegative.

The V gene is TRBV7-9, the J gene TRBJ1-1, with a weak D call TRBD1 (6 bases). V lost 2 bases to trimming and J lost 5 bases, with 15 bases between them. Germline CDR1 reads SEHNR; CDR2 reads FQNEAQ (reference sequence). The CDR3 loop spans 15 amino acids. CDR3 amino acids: CASSLPVRGGTEAFF. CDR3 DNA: TGTGCCAGCAGCTTACCCGTCAGGGGAGGGACTGAAGCTTTCTTT.

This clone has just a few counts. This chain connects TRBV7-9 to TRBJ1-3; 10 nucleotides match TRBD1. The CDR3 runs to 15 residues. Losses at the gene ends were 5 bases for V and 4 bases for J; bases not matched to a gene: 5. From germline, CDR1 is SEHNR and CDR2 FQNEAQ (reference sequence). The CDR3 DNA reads TGTGCCAGCAGCGTAGGGACAGGGGACGGAAACACCATATATTTT. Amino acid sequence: CASSVGTGDGNTIYF.

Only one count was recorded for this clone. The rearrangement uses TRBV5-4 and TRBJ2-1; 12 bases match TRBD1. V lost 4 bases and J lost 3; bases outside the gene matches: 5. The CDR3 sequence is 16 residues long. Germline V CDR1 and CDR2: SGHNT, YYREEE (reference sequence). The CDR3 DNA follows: TGTGCCAGCAGCAGGGGACAGGGGGCCAACTACAATGAGCAGTTCTTC. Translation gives CASSRGQGANYNEQFF.

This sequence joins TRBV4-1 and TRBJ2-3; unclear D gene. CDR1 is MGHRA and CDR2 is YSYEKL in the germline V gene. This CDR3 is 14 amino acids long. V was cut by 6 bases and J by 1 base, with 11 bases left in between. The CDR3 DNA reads TGCGCCAGCAGGGAAACAGATGGCACAGATACGCAGTATTTT. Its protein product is CASRETDGTDTQYF.

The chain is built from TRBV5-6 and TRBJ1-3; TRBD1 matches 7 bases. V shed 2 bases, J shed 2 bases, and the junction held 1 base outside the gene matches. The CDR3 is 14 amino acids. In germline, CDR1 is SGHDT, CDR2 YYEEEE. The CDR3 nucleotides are TGTGCCAGCAGCTTCCAGGGGGCTGGAAACACCATATATTTT. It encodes CASSFQGAGNTIYF.

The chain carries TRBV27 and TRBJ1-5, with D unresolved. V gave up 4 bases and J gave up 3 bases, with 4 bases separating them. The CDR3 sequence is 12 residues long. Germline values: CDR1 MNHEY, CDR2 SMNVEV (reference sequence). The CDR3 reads CASSSNNQPQHF. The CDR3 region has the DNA TGTGCCAGCAGTTCCAACAATCAGCCCCAGCATTTT.

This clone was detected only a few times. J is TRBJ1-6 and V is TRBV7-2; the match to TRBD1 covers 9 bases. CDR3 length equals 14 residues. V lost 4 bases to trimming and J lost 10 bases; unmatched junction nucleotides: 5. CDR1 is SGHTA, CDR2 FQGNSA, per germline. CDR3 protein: CASSSGQGLSPLHF. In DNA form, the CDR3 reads TGTGCCAGCAGCTCAGGACAGGGGCTGTCACCCCTCCACTTT.

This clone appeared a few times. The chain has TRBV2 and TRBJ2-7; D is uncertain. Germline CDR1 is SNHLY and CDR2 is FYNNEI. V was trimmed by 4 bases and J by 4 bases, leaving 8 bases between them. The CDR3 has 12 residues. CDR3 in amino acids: CASSGDTYEQYF. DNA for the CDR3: TGTGCCAGCAGTGGCGACACTTACGAGCAGTACTTC.

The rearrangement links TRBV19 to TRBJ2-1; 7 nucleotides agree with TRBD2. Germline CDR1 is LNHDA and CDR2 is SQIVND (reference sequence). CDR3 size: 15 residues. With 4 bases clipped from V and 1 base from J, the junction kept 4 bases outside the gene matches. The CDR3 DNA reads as TGTGCCAGTAGTACAAGGCGGGGGTCCTACAATGAGCAGTTCTTC. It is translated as CASSTRRGSYNEQFF.

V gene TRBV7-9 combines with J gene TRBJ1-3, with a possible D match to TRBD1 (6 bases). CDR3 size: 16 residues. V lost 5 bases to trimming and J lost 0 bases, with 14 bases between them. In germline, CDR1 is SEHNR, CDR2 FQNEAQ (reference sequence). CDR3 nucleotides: TGTGCCAGCAGCCCCGGACAGTCCCGCTCTGGAAACACCATATATTTT. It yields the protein CASSPGQSRSGNTIYF.

CDR3 protein: CASRGGTYYQPQHF. The CDR3 DNA sequence: TGTGCCAGCAGGGGAGGGACCTATTATCAGCCCCAGCATTTT. The chain joins TRBV6-1 to TRBJ1-5, with D possibly TRBD1 on 5 matching bases. Deletions cut 6 bases from V and 5 bases from J, with 14 bases between. Germline CDR1 reads MNHNS; CDR2 reads SASEGT. The CDR3 totals 14 residues.

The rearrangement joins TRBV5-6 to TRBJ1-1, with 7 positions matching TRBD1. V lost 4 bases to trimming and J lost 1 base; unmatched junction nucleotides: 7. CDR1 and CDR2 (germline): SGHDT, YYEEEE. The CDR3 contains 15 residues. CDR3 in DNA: TGTGCCAGCAGCACCTGGGACAGAGCGAACACTGAAGCTTTCTTT. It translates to CASSTWDRANTEAFF.

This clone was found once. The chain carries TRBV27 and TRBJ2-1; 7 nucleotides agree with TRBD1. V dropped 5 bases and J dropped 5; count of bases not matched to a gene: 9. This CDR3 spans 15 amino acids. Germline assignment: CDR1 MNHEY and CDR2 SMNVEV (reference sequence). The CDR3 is CASSPGQLYHNEQFF. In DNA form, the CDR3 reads TGTGCCAGCAGTCCGGGACAGCTTTATCACAATGAGCAGTTCTTC.

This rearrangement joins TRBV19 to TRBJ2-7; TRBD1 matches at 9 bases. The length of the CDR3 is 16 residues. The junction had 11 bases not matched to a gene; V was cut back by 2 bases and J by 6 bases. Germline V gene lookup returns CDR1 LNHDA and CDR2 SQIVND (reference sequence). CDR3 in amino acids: CASSITPGQGHGEQYF. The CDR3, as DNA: TGTGCCAGTAGTATAACTCCGGGACAGGGTCATGGCGAGCAGTACTTC.

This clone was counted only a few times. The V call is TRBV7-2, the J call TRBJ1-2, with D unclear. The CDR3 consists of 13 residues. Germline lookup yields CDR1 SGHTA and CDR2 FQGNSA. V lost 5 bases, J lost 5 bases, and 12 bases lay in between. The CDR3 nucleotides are TGTGCCAGCAGCCCTAGTGGCAGTTATGGCTACACCTTC. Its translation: CASSPSGSYGYTF.

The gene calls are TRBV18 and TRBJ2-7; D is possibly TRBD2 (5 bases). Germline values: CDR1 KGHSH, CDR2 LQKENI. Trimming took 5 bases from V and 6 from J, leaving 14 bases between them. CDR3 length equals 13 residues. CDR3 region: CASSRLVSGEQYF. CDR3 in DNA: TGTGCCAGCTCAAGGCTAGTAAGCGGCGAGCAGTACTTC.

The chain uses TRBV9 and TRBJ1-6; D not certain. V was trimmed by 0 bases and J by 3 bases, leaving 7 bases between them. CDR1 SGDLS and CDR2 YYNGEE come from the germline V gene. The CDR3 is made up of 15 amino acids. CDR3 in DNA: TGTGCCAGCAGCGTAGCTAATGGCTATAATTCACCCCTCCACTTT. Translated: CASSVANGYNSPLHF.

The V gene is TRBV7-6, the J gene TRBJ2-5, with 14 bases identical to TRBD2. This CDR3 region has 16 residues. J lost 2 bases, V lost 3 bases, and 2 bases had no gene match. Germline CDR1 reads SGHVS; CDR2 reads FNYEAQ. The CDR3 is CASSFGLAGGQETQYF. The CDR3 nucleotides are TGTGCCAGCAGCTTTGGACTAGCGGGGGGACAAGAGACCCAGTACTTC.

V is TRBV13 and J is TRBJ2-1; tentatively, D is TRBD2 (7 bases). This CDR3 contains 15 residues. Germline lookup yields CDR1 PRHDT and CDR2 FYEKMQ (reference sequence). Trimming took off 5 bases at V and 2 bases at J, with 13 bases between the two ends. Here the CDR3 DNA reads TGTGCCAGCAGCCATCCCGGGGGGCCCTACAATGAGCAGTTCTTC. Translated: CASSHPGGPYNEQFF.

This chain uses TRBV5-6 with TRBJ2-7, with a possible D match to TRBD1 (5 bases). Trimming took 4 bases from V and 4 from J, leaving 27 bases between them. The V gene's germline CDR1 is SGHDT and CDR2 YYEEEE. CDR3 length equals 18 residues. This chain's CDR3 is CASSLPRQGAKYFYEQYF. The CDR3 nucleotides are TGTGCCAGCAGCCTACCCCGCCAAGGGGCAAAATACTTTTACGAGCAGTACTTC.

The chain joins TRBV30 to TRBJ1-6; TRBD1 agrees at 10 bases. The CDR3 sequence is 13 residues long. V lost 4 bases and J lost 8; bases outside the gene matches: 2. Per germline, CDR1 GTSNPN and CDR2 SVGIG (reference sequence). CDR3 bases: TGTGCCTGGACCGGGACAGGGGATTCACCCCTCCACTTT. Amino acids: CAWTGTGDSPLHF.

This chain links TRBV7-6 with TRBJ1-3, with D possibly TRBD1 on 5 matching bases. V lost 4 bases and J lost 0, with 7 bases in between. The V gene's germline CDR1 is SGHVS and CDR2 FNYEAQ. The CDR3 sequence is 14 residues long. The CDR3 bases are TGTGCCAGCAGCTCACAGGTCTCTGGAAACACCATATATTTT. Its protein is CASSSQVSGNTIYF.

The CDR3 nucleotides are TGTGCCAGCAGTCCCCAGGGGTTGAACACTGAAGCTTTCTTT. Translating it yields CASSPQGLNTEAFF. V and J are TRBV27 and TRBJ1-1; weak D call: TRBD1 (6 bases). The CDR3 loop spans 14 amino acids. Trimming removed 5 bases from V and 0 bases from J, with 10 bases in between. Per germline, CDR1 MNHEY and CDR2 SMNVEV (reference sequence).

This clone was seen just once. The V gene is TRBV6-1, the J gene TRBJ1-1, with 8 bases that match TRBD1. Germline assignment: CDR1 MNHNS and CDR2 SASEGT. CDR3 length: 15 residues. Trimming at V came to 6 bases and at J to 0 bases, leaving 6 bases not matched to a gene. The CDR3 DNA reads TGTGCCAGCAGCGTGCAGGGGGCCATGAACACTGAAGCTTTCTTT. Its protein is CASSVQGAMNTEAFF.

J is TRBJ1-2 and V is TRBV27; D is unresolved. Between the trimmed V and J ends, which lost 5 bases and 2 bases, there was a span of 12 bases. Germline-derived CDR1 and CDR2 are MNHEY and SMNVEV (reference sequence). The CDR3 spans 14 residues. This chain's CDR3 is CASSPYTPNYGYTF. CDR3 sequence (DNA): TGTGCCAGCAGTCCCTATACCCCCAACTATGGCTACACCTTC.

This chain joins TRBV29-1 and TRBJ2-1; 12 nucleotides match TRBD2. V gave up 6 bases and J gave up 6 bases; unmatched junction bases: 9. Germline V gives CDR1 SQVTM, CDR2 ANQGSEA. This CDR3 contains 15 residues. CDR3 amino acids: CSVPRGLAGINEQFF. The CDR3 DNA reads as TGCAGCGTACCAAGAGGACTAGCGGGGATCAATGAGCAGTTCTTC.

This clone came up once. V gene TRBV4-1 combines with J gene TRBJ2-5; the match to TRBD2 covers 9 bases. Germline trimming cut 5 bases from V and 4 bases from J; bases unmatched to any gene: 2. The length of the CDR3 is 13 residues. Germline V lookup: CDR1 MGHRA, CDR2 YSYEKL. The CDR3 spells CASSYSGGETQYF. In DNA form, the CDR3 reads TGCGCCAGCAGCTATAGCGGGGGAGAGACCCAGTACTTC.

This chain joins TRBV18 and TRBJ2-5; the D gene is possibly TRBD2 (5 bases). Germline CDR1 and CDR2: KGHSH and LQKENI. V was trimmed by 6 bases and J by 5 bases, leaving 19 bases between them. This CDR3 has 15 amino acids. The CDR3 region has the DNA TGTGCCAGCTCCCCTAGCTCCGACTCTGTCGAGACCCAGTACTTC. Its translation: CASSPSSDSVETQYF.

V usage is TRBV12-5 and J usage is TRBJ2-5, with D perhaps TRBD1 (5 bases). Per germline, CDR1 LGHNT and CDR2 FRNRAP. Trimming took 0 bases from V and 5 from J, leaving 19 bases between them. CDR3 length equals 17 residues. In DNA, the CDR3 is TGTGCTAGTGGTTTGGTACTTAGTAGGAGCGCAGGGGAGACCCAGTACTTC. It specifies CASGLVLSRSAGETQYF.

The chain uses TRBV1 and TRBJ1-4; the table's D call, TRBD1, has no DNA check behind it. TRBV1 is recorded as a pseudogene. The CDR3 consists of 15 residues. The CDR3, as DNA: TGCACCAGCAGCCTGACAGGGGAAACTAATGAAAAACTGTTTTTT. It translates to CTSSLTGETNEKLFF.

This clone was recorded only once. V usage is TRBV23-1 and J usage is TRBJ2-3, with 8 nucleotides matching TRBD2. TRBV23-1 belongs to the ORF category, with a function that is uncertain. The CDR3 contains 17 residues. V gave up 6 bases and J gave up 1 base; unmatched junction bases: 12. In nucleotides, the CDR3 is TGCGCCAGCAGAACACGGACTAGCTGTGGTGGCACAGATACGCAGTATTTT. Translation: CASRTRTSCGGTDTQYF.

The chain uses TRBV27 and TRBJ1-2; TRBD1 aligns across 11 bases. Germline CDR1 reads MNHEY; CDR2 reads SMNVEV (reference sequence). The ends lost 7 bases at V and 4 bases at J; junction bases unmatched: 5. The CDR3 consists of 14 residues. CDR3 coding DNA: TGTGCCAGCACCCGGACAGGGGGCTTCTATGGCTACACCTTC. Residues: CASTRTGGFYGYTF.